Shown below are 24 T cell receptor beta chains from a single sample sequenced in a study of T cell responses to AZD1222 COVID-19 vaccine. Clones were read by immunoSEQ multiplex PCR, and TCRdb kept only the in-frame ones, dropping some. The repertoire holds around 110,000 clones, with 90% as singletons. This specimen consisted of peripheral blood, obtained on day 0 of AZD1222 vaccination. These receptors came from an adult in good health.

The chain employs TRBV24-1 and TRBJ2-3, with 9 bases fitting TRBD1. The CDR3 is made up of 15 amino acids. J gave up 5 bases and V 4 bases, and 6 bases lay outside the gene matches. The V gene's germline CDR1 is KGHDR and CDR2 SFDVKD. The CDR3 is CATSDPRQGVDTQYF. The CDR3 nucleotides read TGTGCCACCAGTGACCCGCGACAGGGGGTAGATACGCAGTATTTT.

The chain carries TRBV3-1 (or the pseudogene TRBV3-2) and TRBJ1-3; possible D gene TRBD1, 5 bases. There are 16 residues in the CDR3. Deletions cut 0 bases from V and 0 bases from J, with 9 bases between. CDR1 and CDR2 from the germline V gene are LGHDT and YNNKEL (reference sequence). CDR3 amino acids: CASSQDADISGNTIYF. CDR3 bases: TGTGCCAGCAGCCAAGATGCGGACATCTCTGGAAACACCATATATTTT.

This chain connects TRBV29-1 to TRBJ2-1; D remains ambiguous. The CDR3 consists of 12 residues. V was clipped by 4 bases and J by 5 bases, with 9 bases between them. Germline V CDR1 and CDR2: SQVTM, ANQGSEA. The chain's CDR3 is CSVVGRNNEQFF. DNA for the CDR3: TGCAGCGTTGTCGGCAGAAACAATGAGCAGTTCTTC.

The V and J genes are TRBV30 and TRBJ1-2; perhaps TRBD1 as D (5 bases). This CDR3 has 12 residues. Germline lookup yields CDR1 GTSNPN and CDR2 SVGIG (reference sequence). V was pared by 4 bases and J by 6 bases, with 12 bases between. This chain's CDR3 is CAWTVGAHGYTF. CDR3 sequence (DNA): TGTGCCTGGACAGTTGGGGCCCATGGCTACACCTTC.

This clone was observed once. This chain joins TRBV9 and TRBJ2-1; D tentatively reads TRBD1 or TRBD2 (5 bases each). The V end lost 3 bases, the J end lost 4 bases, and 14 bases lay between the germline ends. This CDR3 contains 15 residues. The V gene's germline CDR1 is SGDLS and CDR2 YYNGEE. The CDR3 protein is CASSGGDGLYNEQFF. As DNA, the CDR3 is TGTGCCAGCAGCGGAGGGGACGGCTTATACAATGAGCAGTTCTTC.

The chain uses TRBV4-1 and TRBJ2-5; D is undetermined. CDR3 length: 15 amino acids. Trimming took off 4 bases at V and 3 bases at J, with 15 bases between the two ends. Germline-derived CDR1 and CDR2 are MGHRA and YSYEKL. CDR3 sequence reads: CASSPTQTGEETQYF. The CDR3 region has the DNA TGCGCCAGCAGCCCCACACAAACTGGAGAAGAGACCCAGTACTTC.

The chain joins TRBV6-5 to TRBJ1-3; no reliable D call. The CDR3 has 14 amino acids. Trimming stripped 5 bases from V and 2 bases from J, with 10 bases between. In germline, CDR1 is MNHEY, CDR2 SVGAGI. The CDR3 bases are TGTGCCAGCAGTCCCCGCAGGACTGGAAACACCATATATTTT. Amino acid sequence: CASSPRRTGNTIYF.

The chain recombines TRBV12-2 with TRBJ1-2; TRBD1, as called in the table, went unchecked against the DNA. TRBV12-2 is marked as a pseudogene. CDR3 length: 11 amino acids. CDR3 bases: TGTGCAACTCAGGGGGCCCATGGCTACACCTTC. Its protein is CATQGAHGYTF.

The chain couples TRBV9 to TRBJ2-5; D not certain. Trimming removed 6 bases at V and 2 bases at J, with 11 bases between. The germline V gene encodes CDR1 SGDLS and CDR2 YYNGEE. The CDR3 runs to 13 residues. CDR3 residues: CASNTLSQETQYF. CDR3 bases: TGTGCCAGCAATACACTCTCGCAAGAGACCCAGTACTTC.

The CDR3 region is CASSSGGREGYGYTF. The CDR3 nucleotides read TGTGCCAGCAGCTCGGGGGGCAGGGAGGGCTATGGCTACACCTTC. V and J are TRBV7-8 and TRBJ1-2, with D maybe TRBD1 (6 bases). V lost 4 bases, J lost 4 bases, and 16 bases lay in between. CDR1 and CDR2 from the germline V gene are SGHVS and FQNEAQ. This CDR3 region has 15 residues.

This clone was seen at least ten times. The chain carries TRBV6-1 and TRBJ1-2; D is unclear. Germline loops: CDR1 MNHNS, CDR2 SASEGT. Deletions cut 2 bases from V and 8 bases from J, with 15 bases between. The CDR3 is 14 amino acids. The CDR3 reads CASSELWGGRGYTF. The CDR3 nucleotides are TGTGCCAGCAGTGAACTTTGGGGAGGTCGGGGCTACACCTTC.

The rearrangement joins TRBV15 to TRBJ1-4; the D is unclear. CDR1 is LNHNV, CDR2 YYDKDF, per germline (reference sequence). The CDR3 has 15 residues. Trimming pared 0 bases from V and 8 bases from J, leaving 13 bases between. CDR3 protein: CATSRDAGGNEKLFF. For the CDR3, the DNA is TGTGCCACCAGCAGAGATGCCGGCGGGAACGAAAAACTGTTTTTT.

This clone was observed once. The chain couples TRBV6-5 to TRBJ1-4; D may be TRBD1 (5 bases). The germline V and J ends were trimmed by 5 bases and 8 bases, with 18 bases remaining between them. In germline, CDR1 is MNHEY, CDR2 SVGAGI. This CDR3 region has 15 residues. The CDR3 sequence is CASSRRGGLDEKLFF. CDR3 sequence (DNA): TGTGCCAGCAGTCGTCGGGGGGGGTTGGACGAAAAACTGTTTTTT.

The rearrangement uses TRBV5-1 and TRBJ1-2; TRBD1 aligns across 9 bases. Germline lookup yields CDR1 SGHRS and CDR2 YFSETQ. V trimming: 4 bases; J trimming: 10 bases; junction bases outside the gene matches: 5. The CDR3 runs to 12 residues. CDR3 region: CASSPRTGDYTF. The CDR3 DNA reads as TGCGCCAGCAGCCCCCGGACAGGGGACTACACCTTC.

The CDR3 nucleotides read TGTGCCAGCAGCTTTACCAACACTGAAGCTTTCTTT. Protein sequence: CASSFTNTEAFF. The chain employs TRBV5-5 and TRBJ1-1; D call uncertain. The germline CDR1 and CDR2 sequences are SGHKS and YYEKEE (reference sequence). The CDR3 consists of 12 residues. Trimming took 2 bases from V and 2 from J, leaving 4 bases between them.

V is TRBV18 and J is TRBJ1-1; perhaps TRBD1 as D (5 bases). Germline V gene data show CDR1 as KGHSH and CDR2 as LQKENI. Deletions cut 1 base from V and 4 bases from J, with 10 bases between. CDR3 length equals 14 residues. The CDR3 region has the DNA TGTGCCAGCTCACCACTCAGGGACGGCACTGAAGCTTTCTTT. It is translated as CASSPLRDGTEAFF.

The chain employs TRBV9 and TRBJ1-5; D remains ambiguous. Deletions cut 0 bases from V and 6 bases from J, with 10 bases between. Per germline, CDR1 SGDLS and CDR2 YYNGEE. This CDR3 region has 14 residues. The chain's CDR3 is CASSVDPRGQPQHF. CDR3 bases: TGTGCCAGCAGCGTAGACCCGAGAGGTCAGCCCCAGCATTTT.

This clone was seen a single time. The gene calls are TRBV19 and TRBJ1-1; D might be TRBD1 (5 bases). The germline gives CDR1 LNHDA, CDR2 SQIVND (reference sequence). This CDR3 comprises 15 residues. Trimming pared 4 bases from V and 4 bases from J, leaving 16 bases between. CDR3 in amino acids: CASSTRDFLATEAFF. The CDR3 DNA is TGTGCCAGTAGTACCCGGGACTTCCTGGCCACTGAAGCTTTCTTT.

V is TRBV19 and J is TRBJ2-7; D may be TRBD1 (5 bases). Germline V gene lookup returns CDR1 LNHDA and CDR2 SQIVND (reference sequence). This CDR3 is 13 amino acids long. V was cut by 4 bases and J by 1 base, with 8 bases left in between. In nucleotides, the CDR3 is TGTGCCAGTAGTAACCGACAGTCCTACGAGCAGTACTTC. Translation: CASSNRQSYEQYF. Based on the CDR3 plus reference TRBV19 and TRBJ2-7, the full variable domain is DGGITQSPKYLFRKEGQNVTLSCEQNLNHDAMYWYRQDPGQGLRLIYYSQIVNDFQKGDIAEGYSVSREKKESFPLTVTSAQKNPTAFYLCASSNRQSYEQYFGPGTRLTVT.

This chain links TRBV2 with TRBJ1-1; D gene uncertain. Trimming cost V 3 bases and J 5 bases, with 10 bases left between them. The CDR3 consists of 13 residues. CDR1 is SNHLY and CDR2 is FYNNEI in the germline V gene. The chain's CDR3 is CASSERGRTEAFF. Here the CDR3 DNA reads TGTGCCAGCAGTGAGCGGGGTAGGACTGAAGCTTTCTTT.

The J gene is TRBJ2-2, the V gene TRBV3-1 (or the pseudogene TRBV3-2); TRBD1 agrees at 7 bases. CDR3 size: 15 residues. The V and J ends lost 5 bases and 4 bases, in that order; junction bases with no gene match: 7. Germline V gene data show CDR1 as LGHDT and CDR2 as YNNKEL (reference sequence). Here the CDR3 DNA reads TGTGCCAGCAGCTTCACGACAGGGCCCACCGGGGAGCTGTTTTTT. This sequence encodes CASSFTTGPTGELFF.

The chain recombines TRBV5-1 with TRBJ2-2; 8 bases line up with TRBD1. This CDR3 is 15 amino acids long. Germline CDR1 reads SGHRS; CDR2 reads YFSETQ. Trimming at V came to 4 bases and at J to 5 bases, leaving 7 bases not matched to a gene. This CDR3 is CASSQGQARTGELFF. CDR3 bases: TGCGCCAGCAGCCAGGGACAGGCGAGGACCGGGGAGCTGTTTTTT.

A single count supports this clone. In DNA form, the CDR3 reads TGTGCCACCAGCCCCCGTGAGGGCGGCACTGAAGCTTTCTTT. This translates into CATSPREGGTEAFF. V gene TRBV15 combines with J gene TRBJ1-1; D is uncertain. CDR1 is LNHNV, CDR2 YYDKDF, per germline (reference sequence). The length of the CDR3 is 14 residues. V was trimmed by 5 bases and J by 4 bases, leaving 14 bases between them.

This chain uses TRBV27 with TRBJ1-5; 9 bases align to TRBD1. This CDR3 spans 17 amino acids. CDR1 is MNHEY and CDR2 is SMNVEV in the germline V gene (reference sequence). The ends lost 6 bases at V and 0 bases at J; junction bases unmatched: 9. The CDR3 DNA follows: TGTGCCAGCAGCGCACAGGGGGCCTGGGTTAGCAATCAGCCCCAGCATTTT. Its protein is CASSAQGAWVSNQPQHF.